This T cell receptor (beta chain) is from a study of long-term antiretroviral therapy in people with HIV. Overall study: Samples from the earliest time points predate the 2015 immediate-ART recommendation by about a decade.

The CDR3 consists of 14 residues. The germline gives CDR1 MNHNY, CDR2 SVGAGI (reference sequence). The V end was cut by 6 bases, the J end by 8 bases, with 16 bases between. At least one PBMC sample before ART and at least two after were required. The libraries were made with immunoSEQ v3.0 at survey level. Using immunoSEQ multiplex PCR, the repertoire was profiled, and TCRdb retains in-frame clones only, with some absent. Of 17,000 or so clones listed, about 78% were seen once; the top ten hold approximately 12%. The clonotype comes from a woman in her forties with HIV. The sample in question was unsorted PBMCs, obtained 3.2 years after starting antiretroviral therapy. This chain uses TRBV6-6 with TRBJ1-4; perhaps TRBD1 as D (5 bases). The DNA for the CDR3 is TGTGCCAGCAGGTCCAGGGTGGGAGGAGAAAAACTGTTTTTT. Translation gives CASRSRVGGEKLFF.